This T cell receptor (beta chain) was identified during a study of blood T cells in healthy people across ages. Overall study context: In model experiments, template switching was able to capture about one barcoded beta molecule for every two T cells that were present.

General study results and limits: TCR beta diversity, measured per million T cells, fell in a roughly linear way with age.

As to this clonotype: Its cognate antigen is unknown.

V lost 5 bases to trimming and J lost 3 bases; unmatched junction nucleotides: 16. The germline gives CDR1 SGHTA, CDR2 FQGNSA. This CDR3 is 19 amino acids long. For every donor, a draw yielded around 10 milliliters of peripheral blood. Using a J-beta primer mix together with a sample-barcoded 5' primer, a second PCR was run for roughly 6 to 12 cycles. TCRdb reprocessed the 5' RACE reads via MiXCR and lists one record per CDR3 protein. Among 630,000 or so distinct CDR3 sequences, approximately 29% were seen once, and the ten largest hold 15%. Material: blood. The gene calls are TRBV7-2 and TRBJ2-7; the match to TRBD2 covers 13 bases. The clonotype was recovered from a woman of 80 years or more in good health. In nucleotides, the CDR3 is TGTGCCAGCAGCCAATCTCGACTAGCGGGAGGACCCACCAACTACGAGCAGTACTTC. Translation: CASSQSRLAGGPTNYEQYF.